This paragraph covers one T cell receptor beta chain sequence. The sample originates from a study of CD8 T cells in Susac syndrome. The RNA, about 0.45 to 1 ug, was put through reverse transcription using random hexamers. Using its own MiXCR run on the immunoSEQ multiplex PCR reads, TCRdb lists one record per CDR3 protein. The sample carries a few hundred thousand distinct CDR3 sequences, about 94% recorded once. In germline, CDR1 is SGHNT, CDR2 YYREEE (reference sequence). The ends were cut back, 9 bases at V and 2 bases at J, with 14 bases in the middle. This CDR3 spans 13 amino acids. The study sequenced TCR beta in blood CD8+ and CD4+ T cells. Relapsing-remitting disease, either stable or active, was present in the multiple sclerosis controls, who were treatment-naive patients. The CD8+ and CD4+ T cells were isolated magnetically using a negative isolation approach, whereas the TEMRA cells were enriched by FACS.

This sequence was found in a human donor with multiple sclerosis. Sample: CD4+ T cells from PBMCs. The chain recombines TRBV5-4 with TRBJ1-1, with D possibly TRBD1 on 6 matching bases. CDR3 sequence: CATNREPNTEAFF. In DNA, the CDR3 is TGTGCCACCAACAGGGAACCTAACACTGAAGCTTTCTTT.